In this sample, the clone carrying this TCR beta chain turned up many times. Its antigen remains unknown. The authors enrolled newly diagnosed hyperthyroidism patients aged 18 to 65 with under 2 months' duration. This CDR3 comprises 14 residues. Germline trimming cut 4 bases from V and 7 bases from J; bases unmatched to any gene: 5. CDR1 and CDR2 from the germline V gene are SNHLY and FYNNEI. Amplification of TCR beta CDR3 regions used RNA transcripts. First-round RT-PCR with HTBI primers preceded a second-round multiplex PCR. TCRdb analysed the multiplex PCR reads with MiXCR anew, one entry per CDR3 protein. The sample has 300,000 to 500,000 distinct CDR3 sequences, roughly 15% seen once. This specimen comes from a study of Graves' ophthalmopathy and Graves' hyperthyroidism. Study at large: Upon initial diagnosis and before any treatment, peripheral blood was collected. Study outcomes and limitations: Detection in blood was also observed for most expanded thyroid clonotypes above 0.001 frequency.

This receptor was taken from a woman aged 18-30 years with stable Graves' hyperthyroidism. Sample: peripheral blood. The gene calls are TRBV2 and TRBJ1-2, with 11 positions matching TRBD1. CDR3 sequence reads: CASSGAGQGAGYTF. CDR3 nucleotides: TGTGCCAGCAGTGGCGCTGGACAGGGGGCTGGCTACACCTTC.